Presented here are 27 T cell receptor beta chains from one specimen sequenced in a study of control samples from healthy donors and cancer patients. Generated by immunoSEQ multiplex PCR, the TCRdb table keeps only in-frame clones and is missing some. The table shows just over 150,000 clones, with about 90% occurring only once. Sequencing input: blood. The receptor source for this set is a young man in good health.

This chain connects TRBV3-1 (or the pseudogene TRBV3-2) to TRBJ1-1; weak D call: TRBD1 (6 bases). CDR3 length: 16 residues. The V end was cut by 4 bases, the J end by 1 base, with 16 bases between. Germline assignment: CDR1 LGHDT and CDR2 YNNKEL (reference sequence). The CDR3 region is CASSPLDRLGNTEAFF. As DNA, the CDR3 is TGTGCCAGCAGCCCCCTCGACAGGTTGGGGAACACTGAAGCTTTCTTT.

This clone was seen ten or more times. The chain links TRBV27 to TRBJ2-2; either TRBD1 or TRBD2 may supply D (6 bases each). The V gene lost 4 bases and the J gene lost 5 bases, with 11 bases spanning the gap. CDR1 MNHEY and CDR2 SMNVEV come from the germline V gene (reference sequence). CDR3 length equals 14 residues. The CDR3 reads CASSWGAGTGELFF. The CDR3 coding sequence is TGTGCCAGCAGTTGGGGGGCGGGGACCGGGGAGCTGTTTTTT.

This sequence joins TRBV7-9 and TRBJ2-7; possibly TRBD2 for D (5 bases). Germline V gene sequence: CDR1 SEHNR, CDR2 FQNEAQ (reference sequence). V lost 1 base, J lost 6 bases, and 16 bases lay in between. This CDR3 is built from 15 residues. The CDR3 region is CASSLETPRAGEQYF. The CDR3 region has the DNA TGTGCCAGCAGCTTAGAAACGCCACGGGCGGGCGAGCAGTACTTC.

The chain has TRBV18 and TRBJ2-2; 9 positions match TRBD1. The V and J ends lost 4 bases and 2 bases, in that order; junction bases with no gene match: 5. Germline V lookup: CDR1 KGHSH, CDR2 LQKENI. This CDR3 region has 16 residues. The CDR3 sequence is CASSLNTGGNTGELFF. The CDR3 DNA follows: TGTGCCAGCTCACTAAACACAGGGGGCAACACCGGGGAGCTGTTTTTT.

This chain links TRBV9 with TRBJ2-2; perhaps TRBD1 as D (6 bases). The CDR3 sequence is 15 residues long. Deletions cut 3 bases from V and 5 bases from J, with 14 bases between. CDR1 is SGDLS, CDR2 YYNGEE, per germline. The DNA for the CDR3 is TGTGCCAGCAGCGCCACTCCCCAGGGGACCGGGGAGCTGTTTTTT. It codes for CASSATPQGTGELFF.

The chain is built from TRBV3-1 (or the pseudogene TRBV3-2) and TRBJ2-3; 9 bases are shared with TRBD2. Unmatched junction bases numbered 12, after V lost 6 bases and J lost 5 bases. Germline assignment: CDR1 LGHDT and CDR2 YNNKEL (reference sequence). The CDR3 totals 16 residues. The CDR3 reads CASSLLAGSVLDTQYF. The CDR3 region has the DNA TGTGCCAGCAGTCTTCTAGCGGGATCAGTATTAGATACGCAGTATTTT.

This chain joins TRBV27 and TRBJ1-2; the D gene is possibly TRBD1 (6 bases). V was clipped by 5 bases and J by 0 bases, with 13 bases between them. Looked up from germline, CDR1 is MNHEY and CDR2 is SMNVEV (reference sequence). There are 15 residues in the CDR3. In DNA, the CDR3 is TGTGCCAGCAGTCCCGAGGACAGCACTAACTATGGCTACACCTTC. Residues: CASSPEDSTNYGYTF.

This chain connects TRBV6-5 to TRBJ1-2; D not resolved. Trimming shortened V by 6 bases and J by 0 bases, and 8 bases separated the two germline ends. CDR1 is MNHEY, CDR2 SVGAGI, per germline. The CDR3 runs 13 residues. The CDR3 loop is CASSRASNYGYTF. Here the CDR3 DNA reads TGTGCCAGCAGCCGGGCCTCTAACTATGGCTACACCTTC.

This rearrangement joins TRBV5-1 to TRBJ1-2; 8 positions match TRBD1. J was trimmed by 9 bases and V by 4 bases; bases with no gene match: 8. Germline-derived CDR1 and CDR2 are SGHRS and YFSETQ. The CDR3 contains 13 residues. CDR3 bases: TGCGCCAGCAGCCAAGGACAGGGCTCGAGCTACACCTTC. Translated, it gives CASSQGQGSSYTF.

The CDR3 is CASSPPRYTGELFF. In nucleotides, the CDR3 is TGTGCCAGCTCACCACCGCGATACACCGGGGAGCTGTTTTTT. The chain is built from TRBV18 and TRBJ2-2; D is uncertain. Trimming left V 0 bases short and J 3 bases short, with 5 bases between. CDR3 length equals 14 residues. Germline assignment: CDR1 KGHSH and CDR2 LQKENI.

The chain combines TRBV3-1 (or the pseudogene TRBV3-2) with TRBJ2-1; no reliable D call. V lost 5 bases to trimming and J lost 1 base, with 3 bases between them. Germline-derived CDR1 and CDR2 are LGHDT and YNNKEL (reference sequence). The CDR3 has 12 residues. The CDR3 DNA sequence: TGTGCCAGCAGCGTATCCTACAATGAGCAGTTCTTC. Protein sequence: CASSVSYNEQFF.

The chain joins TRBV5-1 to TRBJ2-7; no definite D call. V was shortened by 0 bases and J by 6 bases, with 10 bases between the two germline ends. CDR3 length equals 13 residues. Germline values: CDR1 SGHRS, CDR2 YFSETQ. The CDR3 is CASSLARTGEQYF. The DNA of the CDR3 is TGCGCCAGCAGCTTGGCCAGGACGGGCGAGCAGTACTTC.

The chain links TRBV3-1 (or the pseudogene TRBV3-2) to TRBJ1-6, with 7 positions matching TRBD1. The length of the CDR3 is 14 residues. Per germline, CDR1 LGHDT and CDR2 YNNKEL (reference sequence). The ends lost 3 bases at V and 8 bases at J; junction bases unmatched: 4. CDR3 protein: CASSQGQLYSPLHF. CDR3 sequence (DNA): TGTGCCAGCAGCCAGGGACAGCTTTATTCACCCCTCCACTTT.

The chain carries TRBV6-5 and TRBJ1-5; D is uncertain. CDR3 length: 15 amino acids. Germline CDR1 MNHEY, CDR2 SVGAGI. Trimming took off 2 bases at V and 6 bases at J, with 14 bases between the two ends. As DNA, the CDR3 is TGTGCCAGCAGTTACGCCGTGGCGGATAGTCAGCCCCAGCATTTT. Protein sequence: CASSYAVADSQPQHF.

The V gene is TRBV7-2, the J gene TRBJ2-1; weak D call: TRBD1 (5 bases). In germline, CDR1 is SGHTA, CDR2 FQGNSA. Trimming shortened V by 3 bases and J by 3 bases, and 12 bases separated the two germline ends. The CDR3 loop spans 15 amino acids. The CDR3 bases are TGTGCCAGCAGCTTTTTCCAGGGCGGCTACAATGAGCAGTTCTTC. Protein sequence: CASSFFQGGYNEQFF.

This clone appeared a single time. CDR3 amino acids: CASSYGLAGFNEQFF. In DNA form, the CDR3 reads TGTGCCAGCAGCTACGGACTAGCGGGGTTCAATGAGCAGTTCTTC. The rearrangement joins TRBV5-8 to TRBJ2-1; 12 bases are shared with TRBD2. CDR1 and CDR2 from the germline V gene are SGHTS and YDEGEE. The V and J ends lost 3 bases and 6 bases, in that order; junction bases with no gene match: 4. The length of the CDR3 is 15 residues.

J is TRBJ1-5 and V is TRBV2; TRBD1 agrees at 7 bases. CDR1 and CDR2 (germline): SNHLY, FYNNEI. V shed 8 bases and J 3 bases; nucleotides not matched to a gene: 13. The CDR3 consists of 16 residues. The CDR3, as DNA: TGTGCCAGCTCAAGAGGGCAGGGGGGAACCAATCAGCCCCAGCATTTT. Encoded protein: CASSRGQGGTNQPQHF.

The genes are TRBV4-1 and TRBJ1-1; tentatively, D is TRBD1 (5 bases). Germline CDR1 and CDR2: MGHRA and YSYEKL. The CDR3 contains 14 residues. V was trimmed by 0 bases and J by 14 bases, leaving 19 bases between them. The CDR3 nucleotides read TGCGCCAGCAGCCAAGAGTTGATGGGGACTTCGTACTTCTTT. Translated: CASSQELMGTSYFF.

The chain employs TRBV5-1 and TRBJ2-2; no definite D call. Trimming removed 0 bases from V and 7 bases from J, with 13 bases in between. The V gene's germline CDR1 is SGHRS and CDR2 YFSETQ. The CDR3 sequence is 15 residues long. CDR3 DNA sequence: TGCGCCAGCAGCTTGGGATCTCAGCTGATCGGGGAGCTGTTTTTT. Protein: CASSLGSQLIGELFF.

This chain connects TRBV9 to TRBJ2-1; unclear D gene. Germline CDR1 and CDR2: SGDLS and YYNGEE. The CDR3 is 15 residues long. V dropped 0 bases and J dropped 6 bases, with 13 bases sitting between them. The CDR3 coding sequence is TGTGCCAGCAGCGTAGCTCCTAAAGACTTCAATGAGCAGTTCTTC. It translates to CASSVAPKDFNEQFF.

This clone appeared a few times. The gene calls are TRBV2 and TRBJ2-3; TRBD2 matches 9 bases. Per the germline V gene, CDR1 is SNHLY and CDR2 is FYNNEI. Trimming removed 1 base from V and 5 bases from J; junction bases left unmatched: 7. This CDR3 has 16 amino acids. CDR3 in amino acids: CASSEVFVRGGDTQYF. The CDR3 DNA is TGTGCCAGCAGTGAAGTTTTTGTGCGGGGGGGAGATACGCAGTATTTT.

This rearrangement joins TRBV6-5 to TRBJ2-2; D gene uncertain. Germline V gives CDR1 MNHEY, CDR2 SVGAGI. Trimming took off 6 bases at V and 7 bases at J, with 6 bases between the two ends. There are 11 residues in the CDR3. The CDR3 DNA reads TGTGCCAGCAGAGCTGACGGGGAGCTGTTTTTT. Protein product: CASRADGELFF.

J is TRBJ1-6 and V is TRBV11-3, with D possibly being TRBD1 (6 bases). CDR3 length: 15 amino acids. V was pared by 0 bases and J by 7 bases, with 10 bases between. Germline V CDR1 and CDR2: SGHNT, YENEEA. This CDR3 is CASSLDHRANSPLHF. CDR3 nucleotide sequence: TGTGCCAGCAGCTTAGATCACAGGGCGAATTCACCCCTCCACTTT.

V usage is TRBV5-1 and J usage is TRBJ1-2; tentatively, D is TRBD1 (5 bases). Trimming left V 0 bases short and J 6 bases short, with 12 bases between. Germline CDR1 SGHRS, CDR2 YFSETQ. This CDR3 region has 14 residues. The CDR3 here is CASSLDGRVDGYTF. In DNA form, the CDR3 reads TGCGCCAGCAGCTTGGACGGCAGGGTCGATGGCTACACCTTC. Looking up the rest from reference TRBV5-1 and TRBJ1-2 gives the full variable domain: KAGVTQTPRYLIKTRGQQVTLSCSPISGHRSVSWYQQTPGQGLQFLFEYFSETQRNKGNFPGRFSGRQFSNSRSEMNVSTLELGDSALYLCASSLDGRVDGYTFGSGTRLTVV.

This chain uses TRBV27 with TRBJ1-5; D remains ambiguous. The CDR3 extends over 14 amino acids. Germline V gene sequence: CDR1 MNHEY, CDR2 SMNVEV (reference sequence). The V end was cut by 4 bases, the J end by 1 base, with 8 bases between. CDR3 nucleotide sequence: TGTGCCAGCAGTTATGCGGGAAGCAATCAGCCCCAGCATTTT. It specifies CASSYAGSNQPQHF.

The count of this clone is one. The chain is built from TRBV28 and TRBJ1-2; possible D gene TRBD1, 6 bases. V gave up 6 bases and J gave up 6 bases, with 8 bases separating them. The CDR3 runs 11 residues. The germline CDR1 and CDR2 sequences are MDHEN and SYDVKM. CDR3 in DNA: TGTGCCAGCAGACACAGGGATGGCTACACCTTC. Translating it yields CASRHRDGYTF.

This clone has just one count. The CDR3 bases are TGTGCCAGCAGCTTGGGAGGAAACCAAAACATTCAGTACTTC. It codes for CASSLGGNQNIQYF. V gene TRBV7-9 combines with J gene TRBJ2-4; possible D gene TRBD2, 6 bases. Per germline, CDR1 SEHNR and CDR2 FQNEAQ (reference sequence). CDR3 length: 14 residues. Trimming pared 3 bases from V and 5 bases from J, leaving 11 bases between. The full variable domain, completed using reference TRBV7-9 and TRBJ2-4, is DTGVSQNPRHKITKRGQNVTFRCDPISEHNRLYWYRQTLGQGPEFLTYFQNEAQLEKSRLLSDRFSAERPKGSFSTLEIQRTEQGDSAMYLCASSLGGNQNIQYFGAGTRLSVL.